The present T cell receptor beta chain was sequenced within a study of blood T cells in healthy people across ages. For the second PCR, which ran for about 7 to 11 cycles, a sample-barcoded 5' primer and a J-beta primer mix were used. Each CDR3 protein gets one entry after TCRdb re-called the 5' RACE reads with MiXCR. Found here are about 680,000 distinct CDR3 sequences, 45% to 50% of them singletons; the top ten hold roughly 31%. The count of this clonotype is one. The length of the CDR3 is 14 residues. Trimming took 5 bases from V and 3 from J, leaving 14 bases between them. Germline-derived CDR1 and CDR2 are DFQATT and SNEGSKA (reference sequence).

Specimen: blood. The V call is TRBV20-1, the J call TRBJ2-1, with no clear D. The receptor was isolated from a woman aged 55-69 years in good health. CDR3 region: CSAEPEEIYNEQFF. The CDR3 coding sequence is TGCAGTGCTGAACCTGAGGAGATCTACAATGAGCAGTTCTTC.